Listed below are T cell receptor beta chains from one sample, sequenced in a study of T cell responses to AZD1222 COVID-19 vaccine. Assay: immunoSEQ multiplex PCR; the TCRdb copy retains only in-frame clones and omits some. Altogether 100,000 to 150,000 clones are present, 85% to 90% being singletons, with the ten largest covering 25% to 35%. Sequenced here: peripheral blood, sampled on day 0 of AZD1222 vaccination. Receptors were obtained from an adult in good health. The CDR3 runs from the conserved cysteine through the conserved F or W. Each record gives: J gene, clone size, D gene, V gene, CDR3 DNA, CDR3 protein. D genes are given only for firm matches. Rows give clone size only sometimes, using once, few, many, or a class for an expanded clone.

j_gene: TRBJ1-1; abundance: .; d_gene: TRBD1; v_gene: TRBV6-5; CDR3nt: TGTGCCAGCACCCCGGGACAGAGGAACACTGAAGCTTTCTTT; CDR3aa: CASTPGQRNTEAFF
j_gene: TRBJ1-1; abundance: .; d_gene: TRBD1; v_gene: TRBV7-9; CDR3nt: TGTGCCAGCAGCTTACAAGATCAGGGGGGCACTGAAGCTTTCTTT; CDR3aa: CASSLQDQGGTEAFF
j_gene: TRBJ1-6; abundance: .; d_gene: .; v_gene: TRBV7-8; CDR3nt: TGTGCCAGCAGCTTCCAGACTAGTCCCCTCCACTTT; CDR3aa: CASSFQTSPLHF
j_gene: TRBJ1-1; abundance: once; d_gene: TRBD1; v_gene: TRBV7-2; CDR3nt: TGTGCCAGCAGCGGACGACAGGGATTGGGGGCTTTCTTT; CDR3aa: CASSGRQGLGAFF
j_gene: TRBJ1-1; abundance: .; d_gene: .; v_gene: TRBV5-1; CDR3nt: TGCGCCAGCAGCTTGCTAGGGGCGAGTGAAGCTTTCTTT; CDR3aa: CASSLLGASEAFF
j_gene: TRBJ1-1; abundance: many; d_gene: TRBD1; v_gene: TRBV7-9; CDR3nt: TGTGCCAGCAGCCCGGGACAGGGGGAGAAAGCTTTCTTT; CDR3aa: CASSPGQGEKAFF
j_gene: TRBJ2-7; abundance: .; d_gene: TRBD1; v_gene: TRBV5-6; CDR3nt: TGTGCCAGCAGCCAAGGACAGGGGAGGTACGAGCAGTACTTC; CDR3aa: CASSQGQGRYEQYF
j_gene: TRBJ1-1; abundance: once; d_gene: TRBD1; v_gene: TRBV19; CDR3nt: TGTGCCAGTAGCCCGGGACAGTCATTGAACACTGAAGCTTTCTTT; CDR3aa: CASSPGQSLNTEAFF
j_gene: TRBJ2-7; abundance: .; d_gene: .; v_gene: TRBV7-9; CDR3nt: TGTGCCAGCAGCCCACAGGAAAGGGCCTACGAGCAGTACTTC; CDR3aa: CASSPQERAYEQYF
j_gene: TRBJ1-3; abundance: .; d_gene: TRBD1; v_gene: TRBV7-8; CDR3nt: TGTGCCAGCAGCCCGGACAGGGTCCCAACGATTTCTGGAAACACCATATATTTT; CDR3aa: CASSPDRVPTISGNTIYF
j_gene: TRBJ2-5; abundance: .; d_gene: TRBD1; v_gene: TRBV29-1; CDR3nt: TGCAGCGTTGAAGCGACAGGGGGTCAGACCCAGTACTTC; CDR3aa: CSVEATGGQTQYF
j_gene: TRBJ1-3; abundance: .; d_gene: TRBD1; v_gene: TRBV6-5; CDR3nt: TGTGCCAGCAGTTACAGATGGGACAGCGGAAACACCATATATTTT; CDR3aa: CASSYRWDSGNTIYF
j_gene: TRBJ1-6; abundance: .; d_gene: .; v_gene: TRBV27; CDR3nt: TGTGCCAGCAGTTCCTCAGTGGGAGCCAATTCACCCCTCCACTTT; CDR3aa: CASSSSVGANSPLHF
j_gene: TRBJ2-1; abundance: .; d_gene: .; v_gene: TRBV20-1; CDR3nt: TGCAGTGCTAGCAACGTCCATGAGCAGTTCTTC; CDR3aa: CSASNVHEQFF
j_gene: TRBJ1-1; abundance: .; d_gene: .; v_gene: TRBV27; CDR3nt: TGTGCCAGCAGCCGCAGCGGGAACACTGAAGCTTTCTTT; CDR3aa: CASSRSGNTEAFF
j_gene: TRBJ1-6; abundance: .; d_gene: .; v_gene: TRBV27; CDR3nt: TGTGCCAGCACCGTAGGCCGGTCACCCCTCCACTTT; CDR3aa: CASTVGRSPLHF
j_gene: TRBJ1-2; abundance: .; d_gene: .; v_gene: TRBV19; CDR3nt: TGTGCCAGTAGTATCGGGCAGGGAACAGGCTATGGCTACACCTTC; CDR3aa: CASSIGQGTGYGYTF
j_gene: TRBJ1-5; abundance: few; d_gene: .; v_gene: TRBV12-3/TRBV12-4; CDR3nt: TGTGCCAGCATGTTAGATCGCCAGCCCCAGCATTTT; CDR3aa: CASMLDRQPQHF
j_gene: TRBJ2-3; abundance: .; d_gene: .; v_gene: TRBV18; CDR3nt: TGTGCCAGCTCACCACCGAGCATAGATACGCAGTATTTT; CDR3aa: CASSPPSIDTQYF
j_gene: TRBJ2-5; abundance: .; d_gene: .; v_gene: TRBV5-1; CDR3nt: TGCGCCAGCAGCTACCCGGGCCAAGAGACCCAGTACTTC; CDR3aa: CASSYPGQETQYF
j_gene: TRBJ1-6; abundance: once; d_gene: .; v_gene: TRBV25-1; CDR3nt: TGTGCCAGCAGTGAGCGCGTGATGAATTCACCCCTCCACTTT; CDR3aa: CASSERVMNSPLHF
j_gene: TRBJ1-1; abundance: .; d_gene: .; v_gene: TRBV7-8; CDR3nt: TGTGCCAGCAGCCCATTGGGAAGGGCGGTTGGCACTGAAGCTTTCTTT; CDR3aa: CASSPLGRAVGTEAFF
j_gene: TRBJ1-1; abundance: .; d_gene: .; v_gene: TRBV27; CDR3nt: TGTGCCAGCATTTTTGGGGGTTCGGCTTTCTTT; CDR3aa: CASIFGGSAFF
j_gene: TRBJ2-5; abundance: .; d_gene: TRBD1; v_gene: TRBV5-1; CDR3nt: TGCGCCAGCAGCTCAAGGACAGGTGGTTTCCAAGAGACCCAGTACTTC; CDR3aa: CASSSRTGGFQETQYF
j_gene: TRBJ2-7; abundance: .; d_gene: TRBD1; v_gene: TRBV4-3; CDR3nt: TGCGCCAGCAGCCAAGGGGACAGGGCTTCCTACGAGCAGTACTTC; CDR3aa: CASSQGDRASYEQYF
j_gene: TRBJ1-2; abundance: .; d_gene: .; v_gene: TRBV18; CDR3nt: TGTGCCAGCTCACCCGACAGCTCCCCCCTTGGGGGCTACACCTTC; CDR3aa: CASSPDSSPLGGYTF
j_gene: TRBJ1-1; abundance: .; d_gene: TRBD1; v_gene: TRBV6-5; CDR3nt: TGTGCCAGCAGTCCATTGACAGGGGGGACTGAAGCTTTCTTT; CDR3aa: CASSPLTGGTEAFF
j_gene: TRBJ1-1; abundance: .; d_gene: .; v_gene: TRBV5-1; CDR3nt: TGCGCCAGCAGCTTGGAAGGGGGAAAGACTGAAGCTTTCTTT; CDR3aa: CASSLEGGKTEAFF
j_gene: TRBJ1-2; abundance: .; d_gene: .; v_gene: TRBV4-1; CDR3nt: TGCGCCAGCAGCCAAGACGCAGGGGTTGGCTATGGCTACACCTTC; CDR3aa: CASSQDAGVGYGYTF
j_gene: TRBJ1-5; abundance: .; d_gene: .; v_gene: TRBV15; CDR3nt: TGTGCCACCAGCATTAGGATGAGCAATCAGCCCCAGCATTTT; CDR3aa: CATSIRMSNQPQHF
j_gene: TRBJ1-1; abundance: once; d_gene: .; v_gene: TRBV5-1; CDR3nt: TGCGCCAGCAGGACGGCGGCTACGAACACTGAAGCTTTCTTT; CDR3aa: CASRTAATNTEAFF
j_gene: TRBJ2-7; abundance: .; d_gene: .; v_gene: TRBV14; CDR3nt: TGTGCCAGCAGCCGCAAGATGGGGGACCGGGGTGGGGGCTCCTACGAGCAGTACTTC; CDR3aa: CASSRKMGDRGGGSYEQYF
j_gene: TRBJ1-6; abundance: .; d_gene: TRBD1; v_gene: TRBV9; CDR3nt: TGTGCCAGCAGCCCCCACCTGGGACAGGGGAATTCACCCCTCCACTTT; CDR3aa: CASSPHLGQGNSPLHF
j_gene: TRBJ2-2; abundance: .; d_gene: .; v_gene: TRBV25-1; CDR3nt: TGTGCCAGCCTCGCGGGGATAAACACCGGGGAGCTGTTTTTT; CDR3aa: CASLAGINTGELFF
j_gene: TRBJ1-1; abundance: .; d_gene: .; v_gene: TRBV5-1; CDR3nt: TGCGCCAGCAGCCCCGCAGGGGACACTGAAGCTTTCTTT; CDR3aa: CASSPAGDTEAFF
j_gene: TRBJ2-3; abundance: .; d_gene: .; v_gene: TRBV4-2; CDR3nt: TGTGCCAGCAGCCAAGAGAGGGGGACCGGGCAGTATACGCAGTATTTT; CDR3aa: CASSQERGTGQYTQYF
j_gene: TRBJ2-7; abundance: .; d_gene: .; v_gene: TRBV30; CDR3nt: TGTGCCTGGAGTGTAAGGGACGAGCAGTACTTC; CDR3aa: CAWSVRDEQYF
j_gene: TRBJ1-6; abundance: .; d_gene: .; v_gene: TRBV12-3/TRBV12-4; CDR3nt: TGTGCCAGCAGCCCTAGGGATAATTCACCCCTCCACTTT; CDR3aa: CASSPRDNSPLHF
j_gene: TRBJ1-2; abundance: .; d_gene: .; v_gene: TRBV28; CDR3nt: TGTGCCAGCAGTCCCTCGGGGGACTATGGCTACACCTTC; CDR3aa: CASSPSGDYGYTF
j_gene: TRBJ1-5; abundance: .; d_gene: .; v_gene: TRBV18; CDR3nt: TGTGCCAGCTCACCACTTGGGGGGGGTCATCAGCCCCAGCATTTT; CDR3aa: CASSPLGGGHQPQHF
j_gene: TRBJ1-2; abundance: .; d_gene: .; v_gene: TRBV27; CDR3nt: TGTGCCAGTCGGGCCCAAAACTATGGCTACACCTTC; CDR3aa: CASRAQNYGYTF
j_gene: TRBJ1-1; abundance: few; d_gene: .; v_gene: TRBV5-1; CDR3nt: TGCGCCAGCAGCTTGGCTGGAATGAGAACTGAAGCTTTCTTT; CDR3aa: CASSLAGMRTEAFF
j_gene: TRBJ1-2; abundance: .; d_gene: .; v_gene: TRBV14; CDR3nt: TGTGCCAGCAGCCCGAGGGAAGGCTATGGCTACACCTTC; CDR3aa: CASSPREGYGYTF
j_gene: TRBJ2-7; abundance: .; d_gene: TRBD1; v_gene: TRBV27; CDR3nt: TGTGCCAGCAGTCGGGACAGGGGCCCCTACGAGCAGTACTTC; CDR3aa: CASSRDRGPYEQYF
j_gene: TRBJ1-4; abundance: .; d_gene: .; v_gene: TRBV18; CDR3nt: TGTGCCAGCTCACTACAGTCAACTAATGAAAAACTGTTTTTT; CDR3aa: CASSLQSTNEKLFF
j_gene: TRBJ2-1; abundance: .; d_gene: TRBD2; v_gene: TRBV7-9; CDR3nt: TGTGCCAGCTGTCCCGGCGGGAGTGCCTACAATGAGCAGTTCTTC; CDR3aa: CASCPGGSAYNEQFF
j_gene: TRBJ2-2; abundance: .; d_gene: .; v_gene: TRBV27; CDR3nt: TGTGCCAGCAGGCCCAGACCCACCGGGGAGCTGTTTTTT; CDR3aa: CASRPRPTGELFF
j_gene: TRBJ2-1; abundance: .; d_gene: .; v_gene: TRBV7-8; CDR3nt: TGTGCCAGCAGCTTAAGTCGGGGGCCTGGTTACAATGAGCAGTTCTTC; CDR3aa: CASSLSRGPGYNEQFF
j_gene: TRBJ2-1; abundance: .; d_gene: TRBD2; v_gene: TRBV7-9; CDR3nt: TGTGCCAGCAGCTTGCTGGGACTAGCGGGGGACAATGAGCAGTTCTTC; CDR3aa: CASSLLGLAGDNEQFF
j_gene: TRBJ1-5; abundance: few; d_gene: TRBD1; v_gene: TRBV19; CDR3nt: TGTGCCAGTAGTATTGACAGGGAGGCTGTGCAGCCCCAGCATTTT; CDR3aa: CASSIDREAVQPQHF
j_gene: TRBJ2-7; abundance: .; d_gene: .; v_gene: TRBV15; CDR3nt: TGTGCCACCAGCAGAGATGTGGGGGAGCAGTACTTC; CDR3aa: CATSRDVGEQYF
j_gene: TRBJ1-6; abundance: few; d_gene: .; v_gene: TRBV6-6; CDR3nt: TGTGCCAGCAGTCGAAGGACAGCTTCGAGCTCCTATAATTCACCCCTCCACTTT; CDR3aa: CASSRRTASSSYNSPLHF
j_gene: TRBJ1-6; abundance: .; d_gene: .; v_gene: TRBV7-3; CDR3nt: TGTGCCAGCAGCTTATCCGGGGGCTATAATTCACCCCTCCACTTT; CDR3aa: CASSLSGGYNSPLHF
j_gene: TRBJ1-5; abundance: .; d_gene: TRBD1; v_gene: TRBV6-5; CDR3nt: TGTGCCAGCACTAGACAGGGGGGGCAGCCCCAGCATTTT; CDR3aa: CASTRQGGQPQHF
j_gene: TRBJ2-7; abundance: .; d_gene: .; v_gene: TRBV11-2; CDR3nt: TGTGCCAGCAGCTTATCAGGGTCTGACGAGCAGTACTTC; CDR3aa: CASSLSGSDEQYF